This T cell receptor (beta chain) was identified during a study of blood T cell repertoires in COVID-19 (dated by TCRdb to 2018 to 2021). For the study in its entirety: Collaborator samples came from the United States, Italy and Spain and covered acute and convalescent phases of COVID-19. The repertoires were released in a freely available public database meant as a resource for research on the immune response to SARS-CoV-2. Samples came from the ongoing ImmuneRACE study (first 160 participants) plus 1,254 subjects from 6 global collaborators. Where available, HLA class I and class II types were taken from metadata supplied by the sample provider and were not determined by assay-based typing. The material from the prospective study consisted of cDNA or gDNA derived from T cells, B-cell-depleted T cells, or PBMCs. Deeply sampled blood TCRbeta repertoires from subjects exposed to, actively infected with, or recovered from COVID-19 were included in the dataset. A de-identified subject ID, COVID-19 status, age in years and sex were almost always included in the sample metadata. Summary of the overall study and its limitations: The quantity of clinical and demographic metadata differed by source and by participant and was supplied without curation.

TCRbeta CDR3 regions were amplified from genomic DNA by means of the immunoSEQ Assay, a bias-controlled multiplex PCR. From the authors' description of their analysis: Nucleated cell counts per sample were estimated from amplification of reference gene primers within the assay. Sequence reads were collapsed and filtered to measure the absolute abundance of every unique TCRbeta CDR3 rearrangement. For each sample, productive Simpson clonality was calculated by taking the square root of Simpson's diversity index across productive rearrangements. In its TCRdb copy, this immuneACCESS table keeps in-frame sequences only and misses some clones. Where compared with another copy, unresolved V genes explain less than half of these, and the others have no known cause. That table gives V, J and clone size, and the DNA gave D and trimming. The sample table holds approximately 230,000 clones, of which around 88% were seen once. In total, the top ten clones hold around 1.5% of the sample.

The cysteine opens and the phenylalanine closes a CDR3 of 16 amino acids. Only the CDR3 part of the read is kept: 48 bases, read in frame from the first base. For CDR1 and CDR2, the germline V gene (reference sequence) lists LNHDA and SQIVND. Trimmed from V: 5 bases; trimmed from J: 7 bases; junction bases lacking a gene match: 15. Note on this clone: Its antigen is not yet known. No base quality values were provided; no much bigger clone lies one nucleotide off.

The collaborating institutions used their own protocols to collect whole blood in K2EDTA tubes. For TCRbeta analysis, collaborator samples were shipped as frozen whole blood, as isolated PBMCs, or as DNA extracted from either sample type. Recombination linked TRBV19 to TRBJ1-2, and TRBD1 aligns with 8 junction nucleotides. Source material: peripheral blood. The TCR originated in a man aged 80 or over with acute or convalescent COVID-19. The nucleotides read TGTGCCAGTAGTCCTCACCTAGGACAGGGCATCGGTGGCTACACCTTC. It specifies CASSPHLGQGIGGYTF.